Presented here are 8 T cell receptor beta chains from one specimen sequenced in a study of T cell clonotyping in hematopoietic cell transplantation. Time point noted: recipient sample about 28 days before transplant, after cytoreduction. Sequenced by immunoSEQ multiplex PCR; TCRdb stores in-frame clones only, minus some. Of approximately 80,000 clones listed, 90% to 96% are singletons. This sample comprised peripheral blood mononuclear cells, obtained before stem cell transplant. The source is a woman between 50 and 59 years old with acute myeloid leukemia. Some clones in this sample may be carry-over from other donors' samples.

This clone was picked up a small number of times. The V gene is TRBV2, the J gene TRBJ2-1; D is undetermined. CDR1 and CDR2 from the germline V gene are SNHLY and FYNNEI. The V gene lost 2 bases and the J gene lost 1 base, with 6 bases spanning the gap. The CDR3 runs to 14 residues. DNA of the CDR3: TGTGCCAGCAGTGAAAACATTTCCTACAATGAGCAGTTCTTC. As protein: CASSENISYNEQFF.

The CDR3 protein is CAWSQAGDEQYF. CDR3 sequence (DNA): TGTGCCTGGAGCCAAGCCGGGGACGAGCAGTACTTC. This sequence joins TRBV30 and TRBJ2-7; D is perhaps TRBD2 (5 bases). V gave up 3 bases and J gave up 5 bases, with 11 bases separating them. Germline assignment: CDR1 GTSNPN and CDR2 SVGIG (reference sequence). The CDR3 totals 12 residues.

On this clone itself: Additional DNA sequences in this sample encode the identical CDR3. The chain links TRBV9 to TRBJ1-1, with D maybe TRBD1 (5 bases). Germline values: CDR1 SGDLS, CDR2 YYNGEE. The CDR3 is 13 residues long. V gave up 1 base and J gave up 3 bases, with 7 bases separating them. CDR3 amino acids: CASSVSGDTEAFF. CDR3 bases: TGTGCCAGCAGCGTATCGGGGGACACTGAAGCTTTCTTT. Based on the CDR3 plus reference TRBV9 and TRBJ1-1, the full variable domain is DSGVTQTPKHLITATGQRVTLRCSPRSGDLSVYWYQQSLDQGLQFLIQYYNGEERAKGNILERFSAQQFPDLHSELNLSSLELGDSALYFCASSVSGDTEAFFGQGTRLTVV.

This rearrangement joins TRBV6-6 to TRBJ1-6; D is unclear. The CDR3 has 14 amino acids. Looked up from germline, CDR1 is MNHNY and CDR2 is SVGAGI (reference sequence). The V end was cut by 7 bases, the J end by 10 bases, with 17 bases between. The DNA of the CDR3 is TGTGCCAGCACTCAAACGGGGAGAGGGTCACCCCTCCACTTT. Translating it yields CASTQTGRGSPLHF.

This clone is a singleton in its sample. V is TRBV19 and J is TRBJ1-5; D possibly corresponds to TRBD1 (6 bases). This CDR3 has 13 residues. Germline values: CDR1 LNHDA, CDR2 SQIVND (reference sequence). Trimming pared 8 bases from V and 0 bases from J, leaving 8 bases between. The CDR3 protein is CASQGYSNQPQHF. For the CDR3, the DNA is TGTGCCAGTCAGGGGTATAGCAATCAGCCCCAGCATTTT.

The genes are TRBV28 and TRBJ1-2; D is perhaps TRBD1 (5 bases). CDR1 and CDR2 (germline): MDHEN, SYDVKM. This CDR3 comprises 15 residues. Trimming cost V 4 bases and J 7 bases, with 19 bases left between them. In nucleotides, the CDR3 is TGTGCCAGCAGTTCCCGGTGGGGGGAGCAGAGTGGCTACACCTTC. As protein: CASSSRWGEQSGYTF.

The V call is TRBV5-1, the J call TRBJ1-2, with a possible D match to TRBD1 (6 bases). Germline loops: CDR1 SGHRS, CDR2 YFSETQ. Trimming took 3 bases from V and 5 from J, leaving 14 bases between them. This CDR3 is built from 14 residues. The CDR3 coding sequence is TGCGCCAGCAGCTCGGGGGGGGCAGAATATGGCTACACCTTC. Amino acids: CASSSGGAEYGYTF.

The chain combines TRBV30 with TRBJ1-1, with D hard to call. The germline CDR1 and CDR2 sequences are GTSNPN and SVGIG (reference sequence). Trimming shortened V by 5 bases and J by 4 bases, and 14 bases separated the two germline ends. This CDR3 is 13 amino acids long. This CDR3 is CAWSRETRTEAFF. The CDR3 region has the DNA TGTGCCTGGTCGAGAGAGACACGCACTGAAGCTTTCTTT.